This T cell receptor beta chain is from a study of CD8+CD57+ T cells in acquired aplastic anemia. Study-level results: The same twenty-nine CD8+ CDR3 sequences occurred in patients and in controls.

TCR beta VDJ combinations and CDR3 sequences were profiled from genomic DNA. A single record per CDR3 protein comes from TCRdb applying MiXCR to the reads. The sample has roughly 200,000 distinct CDR3 sequences; nearly 65% are singletons. Patients sequenced had flow cytometry evidence of CD8+CD57+ cell expansion. Germline V gene lookup returns CDR1 SGHRS and CDR2 YFSETQ. This CDR3 is 14 amino acids long. V lost 0 bases and J lost 0, with 6 bases in between. This clonotype was seen a handful of times. Its antigen is not known. The clonotype comes from a human donor with aplastic anemia. Sequences were obtained from sorted CD4+, CD8+, or CD8+CD57+ T cells (not recorded which) from PBMCs. The chain is built from TRBV5-1 and TRBJ1-1; possibly TRBD1 for D (5 bases). CDR3: CASSLGTMNTEAFF. In nucleotides, the CDR3 is TGCGCCAGCAGCTTGGGGACAATGAACACTGAAGCTTTCTTT.